What follows are 13 T cell receptor beta chains derived from one specimen sequenced in a study of T cell responses to AZD1222 COVID-19 vaccine. Libraries were prepared by immunoSEQ multiplex PCR; TCRdb keeps only in-frame clonotypes and omits some of them. The sample holds approximately 73,000 clones; roughly 80% are singletons and the top ten take about 3.1%. The specimen was peripheral blood, collected on day 0 of AZD1222 vaccination. The receptors come from an adult in good health.

V gene TRBV7-2 combines with J gene TRBJ2-1; D is ambiguous. V was trimmed by 2 bases and J by 5 bases, leaving 4 bases between them. Germline CDR1 reads SGHTA; CDR2 reads FQGNSA. The CDR3 spans 12 residues. In DNA form, the CDR3 reads TGTGCCAGCAGCTTACAAGACAATGAGCAGTTCTTC. Translated: CASSLQDNEQFF.

This clone was picked up a small number of times. The chain carries TRBV6-4 and TRBJ1-3; tentatively, D is TRBD1 (6 bases). Trimming left V 9 bases short and J 1 base short, with 13 bases between. The V gene's germline CDR1 is MRHNA and CDR2 SNTAGT. There are 14 residues in the CDR3. The CDR3 DNA reads TGTGCCAGGAGGACGGGGGCTTCTGGAAACACCATATATTTT. Encoded protein: CARRTGASGNTIYF.

The chain joins TRBV3-1 (or the pseudogene TRBV3-2) to TRBJ2-3, with 11 bases aligning to TRBD2. The germline CDR1 and CDR2 sequences are LGHDT and YNNKEL (reference sequence). The V and J ends lost 4 bases and 0 bases, in that order; junction bases with no gene match: 3. This CDR3 region has 16 residues. The CDR3 DNA reads TGTGCCAGCAGCCCGGGACTAGCGGCTAGCACAGATACGCAGTATTTT. Its translation is CASSPGLAASTDTQYF.

This chain joins TRBV7-2 and TRBJ1-1; tentatively, D is TRBD1 (6 bases). CDR3 size: 14 residues. Trimming pared 6 bases from V and 4 bases from J, leaving 15 bases between. Germline V CDR1 and CDR2: SGHTA, FQGNSA. The CDR3 is CASRPLIGGTEAFF. CDR3 bases: TGTGCCAGCAGACCTTTGATAGGGGGCACTGAAGCTTTCTTT.

In its sample, this clone was seen once. The rearrangement uses TRBV7-9 and TRBJ1-6; unclear D gene. The CDR3 is 17 amino acids. Looked up from germline, CDR1 is SEHNR and CDR2 is FQNEAQ (reference sequence). The V gene lost 5 bases and the J gene lost 8 bases, with 22 bases spanning the gap. As DNA, the CDR3 is TGTGCCAGCAGCCCTACCGAATTGGTCGGCAGAGATTCACCCCTCCACTTT. Protein sequence: CASSPTELVGRDSPLHF. The full variable domain, its missing parts supplied by reference TRBV7-9 and TRBJ1-6, is DTGVSQNPRHKITKRGQNVTFRCDPISEHNRLYWYRQTLGQGPEFLTYFQNEAQLEKSRLLSDRFSAERPKGSFSTLEIQRTEQGDSAMYLCASSPTELVGRDSPLHFGNGTRLTVT.

The rearrangement uses TRBV6-6 and TRBJ2-7, with 9 bases fitting TRBD1. The trim removed 6 bases at V and 5 bases at J, leaving 8 bases unmatched. This CDR3 spans 14 amino acids. Germline assignment: CDR1 MNHNY and CDR2 SVGAGI (reference sequence). The CDR3 coding sequence is TGTGCCAGCAGCGAGAACAGGGGGCATAACGAGCAGTACTTC. It encodes CASSENRGHNEQYF.

The chain is built from TRBV6-5 and TRBJ1-6; perhaps TRBD1 as D (6 bases). Trimming left V 6 bases short and J 7 bases short, with 7 bases between. Germline CDR1 and CDR2: MNHEY and SVGAGI. The CDR3 sequence is 12 residues long. CDR3 DNA sequence: TGTGCCAGCAGAACAGGGAATTCACCCCTCCACTTT. Its protein product is CASRTGNSPLHF.

The chain employs TRBV14 and TRBJ2-1; D unclear. The CDR3 sequence is 15 residues long. The ends were cut back, 4 bases at V and 0 bases at J, with 10 bases in the middle. Germline V gene sequence: CDR1 SGHDN, CDR2 FVKESK. CDR3 loop: CASSRPVDSYNEQFF. The CDR3 nucleotides are TGTGCCAGCAGCCGGCCGGTCGACTCCTACAATGAGCAGTTCTTC.

The chain uses TRBV20-1 and TRBJ1-1; no clear D. V shed 3 bases and J shed 0 bases, with 11 bases lying between them. The V gene's germline CDR1 is DFQATT and CDR2 SNEGSKA (reference sequence). There are 14 residues in the CDR3. The CDR3 DNA is TGCAGTGCTAGTCCCAGTGGTATGAACACTGAAGCTTTCTTT. This gives the protein CSASPSGMNTEAFF.

The chain couples TRBV9 to TRBJ2-3, with D perhaps matching TRBD1 or TRBD2 (8 bases each). V gave up 3 bases and J gave up 1 base, with 15 bases separating them. The CDR3 is 16 amino acids. Germline lookup yields CDR1 SGDLS and CDR2 YYNGEE. The CDR3 DNA reads TGTGCCAGCAGCGGCAGGGGGCGGGGGGGCACAGATACGCAGTATTTT. Residues: CASSGRGRGGTDTQYF.

This clone was found once. The chain couples TRBV11-3 to TRBJ1-5; no clear D gene. The CDR3 length is 17 residues. CDR1 is SGHNT and CDR2 is YENEEA in the germline V gene. Trimming stripped 4 bases from V and 8 bases from J, with 24 bases between. CDR3: CASSSLEGRPRGEPQHF. CDR3 DNA: TGTGCCAGCAGCTCCCTGGAGGGCCGGCCTCGGGGAGAGCCCCAGCATTTT.

J is TRBJ2-1 and V is TRBV19; TRBD2 agrees at 7 bases. The germline CDR1 and CDR2 sequences are LNHDA and SQIVND (reference sequence). Trimming cost V 6 bases and J 1 base; bases outside gene matches: 9. The CDR3 extends over 16 amino acids. The CDR3 DNA reads TGTGCCAGTAGCGGTCTGGCGGGAGCGTCCTACAATGAGCAGTTCTTC. This gives the protein CASSGLAGASYNEQFF.

V is TRBV5-1 and J is TRBJ1-1, with 7 bases matching TRBD1. V gave up 0 bases and J gave up 0 bases; unmatched junction bases: 5. Germline loops: CDR1 SGHRS, CDR2 YFSETQ. The CDR3 totals 16 residues. DNA of the CDR3: TGCGCCAGCAGCTTGGACAGGGGCCGGTTGAACACTGAAGCTTTCTTT. Protein: CASSLDRGRLNTEAFF.